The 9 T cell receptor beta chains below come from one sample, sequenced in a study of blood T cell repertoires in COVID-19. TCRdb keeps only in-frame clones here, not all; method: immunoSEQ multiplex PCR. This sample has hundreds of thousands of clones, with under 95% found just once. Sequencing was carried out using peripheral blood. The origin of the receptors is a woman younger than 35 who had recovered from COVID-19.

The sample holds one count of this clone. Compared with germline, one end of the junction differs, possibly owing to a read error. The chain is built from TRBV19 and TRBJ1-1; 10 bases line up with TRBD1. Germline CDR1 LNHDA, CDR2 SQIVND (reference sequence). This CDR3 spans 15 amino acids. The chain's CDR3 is CASTIPGQGKTEAFF. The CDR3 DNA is TGTGCCAGTACTATACCGGGACAGGGGAAAACTGAAGCTTTCTTT.

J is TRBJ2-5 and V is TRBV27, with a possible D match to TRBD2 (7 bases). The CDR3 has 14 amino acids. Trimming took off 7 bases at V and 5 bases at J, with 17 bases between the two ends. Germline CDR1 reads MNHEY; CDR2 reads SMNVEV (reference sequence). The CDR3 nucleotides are TGTGCCAGCATGATCAAGGGGGGGTCGGAGACCCAGTACTTC. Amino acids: CASMIKGGSETQYF.

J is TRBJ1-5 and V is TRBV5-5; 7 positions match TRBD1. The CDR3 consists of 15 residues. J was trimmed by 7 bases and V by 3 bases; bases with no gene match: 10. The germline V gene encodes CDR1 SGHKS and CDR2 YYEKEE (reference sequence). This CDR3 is CASSSGGPVLQPQHF. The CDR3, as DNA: TGTGCCAGCAGCTCAGGGGGGCCCGTCCTCCAGCCCCAGCATTTT.

CDR3 sequence (DNA): TGTGCCAGCAGCCAGCTGACAGGGGGACCCTACAATGAGCAGTTCTTC. Translating it yields CASSQLTGGPYNEQFF. The V gene is TRBV14, the J gene TRBJ2-1; 9 bases line up with TRBD1. The CDR3 is 16 amino acids. Per germline, CDR1 SGHDN and CDR2 FVKESK. V trimming: 3 bases; J trimming: 2 bases; junction bases outside the gene matches: 5.

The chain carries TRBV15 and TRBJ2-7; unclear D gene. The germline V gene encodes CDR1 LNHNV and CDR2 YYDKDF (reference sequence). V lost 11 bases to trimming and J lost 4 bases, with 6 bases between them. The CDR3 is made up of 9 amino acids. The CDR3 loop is CAREYEQYV. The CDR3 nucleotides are TGTGCCCGCGAGTACGAGCAGTACGTC.

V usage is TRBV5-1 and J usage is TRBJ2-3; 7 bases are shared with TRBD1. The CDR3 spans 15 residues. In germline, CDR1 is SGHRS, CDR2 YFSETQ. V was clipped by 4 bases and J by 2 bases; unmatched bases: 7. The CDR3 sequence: CASSMDGTATDTQYF. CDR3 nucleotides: TGCGCCAGCAGCATGGATGGGACAGCCACAGATACGCAGTATTTT.

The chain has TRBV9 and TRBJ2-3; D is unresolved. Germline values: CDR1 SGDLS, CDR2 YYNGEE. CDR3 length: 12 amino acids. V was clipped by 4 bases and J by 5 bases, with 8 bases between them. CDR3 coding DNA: TGTGCCAGCAGCCCCAGAGGAGATACGCAGTATTTT. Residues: CASSPRGDTQYF.

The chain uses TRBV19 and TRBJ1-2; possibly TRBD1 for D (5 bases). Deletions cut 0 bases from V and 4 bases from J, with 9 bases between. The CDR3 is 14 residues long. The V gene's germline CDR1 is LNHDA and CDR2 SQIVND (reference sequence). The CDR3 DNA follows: TGTGCCAGTAGTATAGAGCAGGGAATCTATGGCTACACCTTC. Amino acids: CASSIEQGIYGYTF.

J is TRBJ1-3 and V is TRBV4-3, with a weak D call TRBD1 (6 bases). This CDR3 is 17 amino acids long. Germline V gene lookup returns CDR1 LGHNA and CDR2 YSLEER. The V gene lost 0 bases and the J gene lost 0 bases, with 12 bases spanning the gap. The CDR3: CASSQETGLYSGNTIYF. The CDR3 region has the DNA TGCGCCAGCAGCCAAGAGACAGGTTTATACTCTGGAAACACCATATATTTT.